The clone carrying this TCR beta chain was observed at least ten times. CDR3 length: 12 amino acids. V dropped 4 bases and J dropped 5 bases, with 9 bases sitting between them. In germline, CDR1 is SGDLS, CDR2 YYNGEE. The data stem from a study of CD8 T cells in ankylosing spondylitis. One entry per CDR3 protein, called by TCRdb with MiXCR from the 5' RACE reads. The data show about 10,000 distinct CDR3 sequences, around 6% seen once. The genes are TRBV9 and TRBJ1-1; possibly TRBD1 for D (5 bases). The source material was blood, either unsorted or a sorted T cell fraction (not recorded which). The TCR originated in a female donor with ankylosing spondylitis or in good health (not recorded which). This CDR3 is CASSPQGTEAFF. CDR3 coding DNA: TGTGCCAGCAGCCCCCAGGGAACTGAAGCTTTCTTT.